The source of this T cell receptor beta chain is a study of T cells in Graves' hyperthyroidism and ophthalmopathy. Study findings and constraints: Most thyroid clonotypes with frequency above 0.001 were detected in blood.

The patients, who ranged from 18 to 65 in age, presented with newly diagnosed hyperthyroidism lasting under 2 months. What was amplified from RNA transcripts were TCR beta CDR3 regions. HTBI primers were the set used in a first-round RT-PCR of the TCR CDR3. From the multiplex PCR reads, TCRdb called clonotypes with MiXCR, one entry per CDR3 protein. Of 700,000 or so distinct CDR3 sequences in the sample, 16% were seen once. As concerns this clonotype: Antigen specificity is unknown.

This CDR3 comprises 16 residues. The V gene's germline CDR1 is SEHNR and CDR2 FQNEAQ (reference sequence). V lost 8 bases, J lost 1 base, and 14 bases stayed unmatched. This TCR was recovered from a man younger than 35 with Graves' hyperthyroidism. The specimen sequenced was blood. The rearrangement uses TRBV7-9 and TRBJ2-7; 7 nucleotides align to TRBD2. DNA for the CDR3: TGTGCCAGCGACCTCCACGTCGGCGGGAGTTCCTACGAGCAGTACTTC. This codes for CASDLHVGGSSYEQYF.